This T cell receptor (beta chain) derives from a study of tumor and adjacent non-tumor tissue in lung cancer. Overall study: Histology: 12 adenocarcinoma, a couple of squamous cell carcinoma, 1 small cell lung cancer. Study observations and caveats: Patients with more diverse tumor TCRs had worse survival. Tumor repertoires had a smaller top 100 clone share than normal lung. Significantly higher TCR diversity was found in tumor than normal lung.

Germline lookup yields CDR1 DFQATT and CDR2 SNEGSKA (reference sequence). The CDR3 loop spans 14 amino acids. No cell sorting was done before RNA was extracted from the tissue. Three rounds of nested PCR, following a modified ARM-PCR protocol, produced the TCRbeta library. In TCRdb, the multiplex PCR reads were re-called with MiXCR into one record per CDR3 protein. The sample contains 120,000 or so distinct CDR3 sequences, 84% of which appear only once. To note about this clonotype: Antigen specificity is unknown. At one end the junction does not follow the germline gene, possibly because of a read error.

The receptor was derived from a man between 70 and 80 years old with non-small cell lung cancer. The sequencing input was lung tumor tissue. The chain carries TRBV20-1 and TRBJ2-7; 7 bases fit TRBD2. The CDR3 loop reads CNATRDGRLYEQYF. The DNA for the CDR3 is TGCAATGCTACCAGGGACGGGAGGTTGTACGAGCAGTACTTC.